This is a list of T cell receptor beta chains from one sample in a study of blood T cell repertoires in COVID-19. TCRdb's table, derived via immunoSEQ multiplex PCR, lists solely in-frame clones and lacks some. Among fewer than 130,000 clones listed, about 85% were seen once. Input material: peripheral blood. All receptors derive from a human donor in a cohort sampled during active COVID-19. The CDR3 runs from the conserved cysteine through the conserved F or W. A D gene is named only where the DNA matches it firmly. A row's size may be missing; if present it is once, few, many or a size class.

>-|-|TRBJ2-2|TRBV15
TGTGCCACCAGCAGCCCGGGGACCGGGGAGCTGTTTTTT
CATSSPGTGELFF
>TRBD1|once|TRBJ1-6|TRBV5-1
TGCGCCAGCAGCTGGGGGGACAGGGTTCATAATTCACCCCTCCACTTT
CASSWGDRVHNSPLHF
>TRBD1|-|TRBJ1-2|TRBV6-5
TGTGCCAGCAGTTTGGACAGGGAGTATGGCTACACCTTC
CASSLDREYGYTF
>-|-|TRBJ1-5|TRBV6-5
TGTGCCAGCAGACGGGACACCCTGGAGCCCCAGCATTTT
CASRRDTLEPQHF
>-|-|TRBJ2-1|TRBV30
TGTGCCTGGAGTCCCATAGTCGGACTTAATGAGCAGTTCTTC
CAWSPIVGLNEQFF
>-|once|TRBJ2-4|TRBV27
TGTGCCAGCAGTCCCATGGCAGGGGAGGGCGACATTCAGTACTTC
CASSPMAGEGDIQYF
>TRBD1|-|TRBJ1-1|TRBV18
TGTGCCAGCTCACCAGACAGGGGGGGGAACACTGAAGCTTTCTTT
CASSPDRGGNTEAFF
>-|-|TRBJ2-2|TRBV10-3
TGTGCCATCAGTGAGTCGAGGGGACAAGGAATCGGGGAGCTGTTTTTT
CAISESRGQGIGELFF
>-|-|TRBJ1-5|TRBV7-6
TGTGCCAGCAGCTTAGCTTCAGGCGCCGGCCAGCCCCAGCATTTT
CASSLASGAGQPQHF
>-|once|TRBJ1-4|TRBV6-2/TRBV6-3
TGTGCCAGCAGTTCCAATCGGGACACCGTCCTTGAAAAACTGTTTTTT
CASSSNRDTVLEKLFF
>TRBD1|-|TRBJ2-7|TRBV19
TGTGCCAGTAGTGCCGGGACAGGGGGACGGTACGAGCAGTACTTC
CASSAGTGGRYEQYF
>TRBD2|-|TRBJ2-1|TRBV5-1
TGCGCCAGCAGCTTGGATCTAGCGGGAGCCAGGGAGCAGTTCTTC
CASSLDLAGAREQFF
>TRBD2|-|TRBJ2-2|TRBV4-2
TGTGCCAGCAGCCAAGATAGTACTAGCGGGAAAGGGGAGCTGTTTTTT
CASSQDSTSGKGELFF
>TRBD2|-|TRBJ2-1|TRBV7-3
TGTGCCAGCAGCTTATCCCCTAGCGGGACGCTTCCCTACAATGAGCAGTTCTTC
CASSLSPSGTLPYNEQFF
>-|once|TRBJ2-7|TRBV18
TGTGCCAGCTCACCAGACGTCGGGACATACGAGCAGTACTTC
CASSPDVGTYEQYF
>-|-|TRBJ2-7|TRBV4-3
TGCGCCAGCAGCCCAAAGGCCCAGGGAAGCTACGAGCAGTACTTC
CASSPKAQGSYEQYF
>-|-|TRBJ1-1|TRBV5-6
TGTGCCAGCAGCCTGGGGGCGGGGGCGAGGGCTTTCTTT
CASSLGAGARAFF
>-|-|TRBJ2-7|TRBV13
TGTGCCAGCAGTCGTCAGGGGTCCGGGCAGTACTTC
CASSRQGSGQYF
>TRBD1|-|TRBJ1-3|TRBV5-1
TGCGCCAGCAGCTGGGGGGACAGCACCTCTGGAAACACCATATATTTT
CASSWGDSTSGNTIYF
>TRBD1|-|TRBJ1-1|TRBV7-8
TGTGCCAGCAGCTGGGACAGTTTGAACACTGAAGCTTTCTTT
CASSWDSLNTEAFF
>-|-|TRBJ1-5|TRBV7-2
TGTGCCAGCAGCTTAGGTACCGGTAATCAGCCCCAGCATTTT
CASSLGTGNQPQHF
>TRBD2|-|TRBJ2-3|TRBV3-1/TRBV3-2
TGTGCCAGCAGCAAAGCTAGCGGGGGGTACACAGATACGCAGTATTTT
CASSKASGGYTDTQYF
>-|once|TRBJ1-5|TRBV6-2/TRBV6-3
TGTGCCAGCAGTCCCCCGAATCAGCCCCAGCATTTT
CASSPPNQPQHF
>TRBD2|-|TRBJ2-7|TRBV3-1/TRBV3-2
TGTGCCAGCAGCCAAGAGGGCGGGCTAGCGGCCTACGAGCAGTACTTC
CASSQEGGLAAYEQYF
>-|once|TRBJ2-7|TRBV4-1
TGCGCCAGCAGCCAAGTTGAGGGGGACGAGCAGTACTTC
CASSQVEGDEQYF
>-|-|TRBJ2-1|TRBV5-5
TGTGCCAGCAGCTTGGGAGGGTCGACCCCCTACAATGAGCAGTTCTTC
CASSLGGSTPYNEQFF
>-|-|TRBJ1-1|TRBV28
TGTGCCAGCAGTCTCCCTGCGGTTGAAGCTTTCTTT
CASSLPAVEAFF